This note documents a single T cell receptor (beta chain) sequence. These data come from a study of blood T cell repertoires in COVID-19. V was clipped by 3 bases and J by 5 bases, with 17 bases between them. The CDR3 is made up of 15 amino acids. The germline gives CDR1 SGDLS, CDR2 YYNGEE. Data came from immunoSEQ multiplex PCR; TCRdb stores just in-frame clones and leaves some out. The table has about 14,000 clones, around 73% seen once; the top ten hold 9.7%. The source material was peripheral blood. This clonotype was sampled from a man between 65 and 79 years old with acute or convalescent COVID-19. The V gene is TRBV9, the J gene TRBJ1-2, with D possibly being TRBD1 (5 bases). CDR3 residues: CASSGPGGGEYGYTF. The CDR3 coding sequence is TGTGCCAGCAGCGGCCCCGGGGGGGGAGAATATGGCTACACCTTC. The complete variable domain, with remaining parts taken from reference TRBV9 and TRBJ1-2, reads DSGVTQTPKHLITATGQRVTLRCSPRSGDLSVYWYQQSLDQGLQFLIQYYNGEERAKGNILERFSAQQFPDLHSELNLSSLELGDSALYFCASSGPGGGEYGYTFGSGTRLTVV.